These 17 T cell receptor beta chains were sequenced from one sample in a study of shared clonotypes between healthy human individuals. Produced via immunoSEQ multiplex PCR; TCRdb's table is partial and in-frame only. The sample records about 560,000 clones, around 78% being singletons. Sequencing used PBMCs. Every receptor here comes from a woman aged 40 to 50 in good health. Some clones in this sample may be carry-over from other donors' samples.

Regarding this clone: A read error is likely here: a far larger clone is one base away. The sample contains more than one DNA sequence encoding this CDR3. This chain connects TRBV29-1 to TRBJ2-2; 13 bases match TRBD2. Germline V gene lookup returns CDR1 SQVTM and CDR2 ANQGSEA. V shed 6 bases, J shed 4 bases, and the junction held 8 bases outside the gene matches. The CDR3 loop spans 16 amino acids. CDR3 DNA: TGCAGCGTCCCCAGGACTAGCGGGAGTTCCACCGGGGAGCTGTTTTTT. Its translation is CSVPRTSGSSTGELFF.

This clone was found once. The V call is TRBV6-1, the J call TRBJ2-1, with D tentatively TRBD1 (6 bases). This CDR3 region has 14 residues. CDR1 is MNHNS, CDR2 SASEGT, per germline. V lost 6 bases, J lost 9 bases, and 18 bases lay in between. CDR3 nucleotides: TGTGCCAGCAGCGAACTGCCGACAGGACTTGAGCAGTTCTTC. This gives the protein CASSELPTGLEQFF.

This chain uses TRBV14 with TRBJ1-1; D call uncertain. Germline V CDR1 and CDR2: SGHDN, FVKESK. V gave up 8 bases and J gave up 0 bases, with 10 bases separating them. The CDR3 length is 13 residues. The CDR3 DNA is TGTGCCAGCGGACGGTCTGTGAACACTGAAGCTTTCTTT. It is translated as CASGRSVNTEAFF.

With regard to this clone: Other DNA sequences of this sample code for an identical CDR3. The V gene is TRBV18, the J gene TRBJ1-1; D remains ambiguous. The length of the CDR3 is 13 residues. CDR1 and CDR2 from the germline V gene are KGHSH and LQKENI. Trimming took 1 base from V and 1 from J, leaving 4 bases between them. The CDR3: CASSPLRNTEAFF. The CDR3 bases are TGTGCCAGCTCACCACTCAGGAACACTGAAGCTTTCTTT.

The chain carries TRBV13 and TRBJ2-5, with a possible D match to TRBD1 (6 bases). Trimming took 0 bases from V and 5 from J, leaving 10 bases between them. Looked up from germline, CDR1 is PRHDT and CDR2 is FYEKMQ (reference sequence). The CDR3 spans 14 residues. CDR3 in amino acids: CASSLGGASETQYF. CDR3 nucleotides: TGTGCCAGCAGCTTAGGGGGGGCATCGGAGACCCAGTACTTC.

A remark on this clone: The same CDR3 arises from other DNA sequences in this sample as well. The V and J genes are TRBV5-1 and TRBJ2-7; perhaps TRBD2 as D (5 bases). CDR3 length equals 14 residues. The V end was cut by 4 bases, the J end by 2 bases, with 13 bases between. Germline CDR1 is SGHRS and CDR2 is YFSETQ. Here the CDR3 reads CASSPVRGAYEQYF. In DNA, the CDR3 is TGCGCCAGCAGCCCGGTACGGGGAGCCTACGAGCAGTACTTC.

The chain joins TRBV6-6 to TRBJ2-7; either TRBD1 or TRBD2 may supply D (6 bases each). V was trimmed by 7 bases and J by 2 bases, leaving 21 bases between them. CDR1 and CDR2 from the germline V gene are MNHNY and SVGAGI (reference sequence). The CDR3 has 16 residues. The DNA of the CDR3 is TGTGCCAGCACCTTGGGGATGGGGGGCACAACCTACGAGCAGTACTTC. Encoded protein: CASTLGMGGTTYEQYF.

The chain employs TRBV25-1 and TRBJ1-6; a possible D gene is TRBD1 (5 bases). The CDR3 runs to 13 residues. V lost 1 base and J lost 14, with 12 bases in between. Germline-derived CDR1 and CDR2 are MGHDK and SYGVNS. The CDR3 spells CASSEFPRGTLHF. The CDR3 nucleotides read TGTGCCAGCAGTGAATTTCCCCGGGGCACCCTCCACTTT.

The chain links TRBV28 to TRBJ1-5; D is unresolved. Germline V gene sequence: CDR1 MDHEN, CDR2 SYDVKM. This CDR3 region has 15 residues. V dropped 9 bases and J dropped 6 bases, with 21 bases sitting between them. As DNA, the CDR3 is TGTGCCAGTACACCCCAGTCCGGGCACGGTCAGCCCCAGCATTTT. Amino acid sequence: CASTPQSGHGQPQHF.

This clone was recorded a few times. The chain joins TRBV19 to TRBJ1-1; 7 bases agree with TRBD1. Germline V lookup: CDR1 LNHDA, CDR2 SQIVND (reference sequence). Trimming at V came to 4 bases and at J to 6 bases, leaving 2 bases not matched to a gene. The CDR3 has 12 residues. The CDR3 loop reads CASSRGTAEAFF. CDR3 coding DNA: TGTGCCAGTAGTAGAGGGACAGCTGAAGCTTTCTTT.

About this clone: In the same sample, other DNA sequences code for this CDR3. The chain couples TRBV5-1 to TRBJ1-3; 7 bases map to TRBD1. Germline assignment: CDR1 SGHRS and CDR2 YFSETQ. The CDR3 has 15 amino acids. Unmatched junction bases numbered 3, after V lost 3 bases and J lost 0 bases. Written as DNA, the CDR3 is TGCGCCAGCAGCTCGTCAGGGGGCTCTGGAAACACCATATATTTT. Encoded protein: CASSSSGGSGNTIYF. Using reference TRBV5-1 and TRBJ1-3 for the parts outside the CDR3, the full variable domain is KAGVTQTPRYLIKTRGQQVTLSCSPISGHRSVSWYQQTPGQGLQFLFEYFSETQRNKGNFPGRFSGRQFSNSRSEMNVSTLELGDSALYLCASSSSGGSGNTIYFGEGSWLTVV.

The chain combines TRBV6-5 with TRBJ2-7; 7 positions agree with TRBD1. The V segment lost 5 bases and the J segment 2 bases; nucleotides outside the gene matches: 9. The CDR3 is 15 residues long. Germline V gene data show CDR1 as MNHEY and CDR2 as SVGAGI. Here the CDR3 DNA reads TGTGCCAGCAGTAAAAGACAGGGTTCGCCCTACGAGCAGTACTTC. Its translation is CASSKRQGSPYEQYF.

The CDR3: CASSPTDSFLRSYNEQFF. CDR3 coding DNA: TGTGCCAGCTCACCAACTGACAGCTTTTTACGCTCCTACAATGAGCAGTTCTTC. This rearrangement joins TRBV18 to TRBJ2-1, with TRBD1 as a possible D gene (5 bases). Trimming cost V 2 bases and J 0 bases, with 17 bases left between them. Looked up from germline, CDR1 is KGHSH and CDR2 is LQKENI. This CDR3 contains 18 residues.

There are many counts of this clone. The chain recombines TRBV28 with TRBJ2-5; 10 bases are shared with TRBD2. The ends lost 10 bases at V and 3 bases at J; junction bases unmatched: 5. The germline gives CDR1 MDHEN, CDR2 SYDVKM. This CDR3 comprises 13 residues. CDR3 DNA: TGTGCCACCTCCACTAGCGGGAAAGAGACCCAGTACTTC. It codes for CATSTSGKETQYF.

This clone was recorded a few times. V usage is TRBV5-4 and J usage is TRBJ2-7, with D possibly TRBD2 on 5 matching bases. Trimming removed 3 bases from V and 3 bases from J, with 16 bases in between. This CDR3 has 15 amino acids. Germline V gene sequence: CDR1 SGHNT, CDR2 YYREEE (reference sequence). In nucleotides, the CDR3 is TGTGCCAGCAGCTCCGGAGCCCAGGAGGTCTACGAGCAGTACTTC. Its protein product is CASSSGAQEVYEQYF.

Of note for this clone: This may stem from a read error, because a much larger clone lies one nucleotide away. Additional DNA sequences in this sample encode the identical CDR3. This chain links TRBV4-2 with TRBJ1-5; D ambiguous. The CDR3 covers 17 residues. CDR1 and CDR2 (germline): LGHNA, YNFKEQ. In DNA form, the CDR3 reads TGTGCAAGCAGCCTGTCGGAGTCTCTTGGTAGCAATCAGCCCCAGCATTTT. It yields the protein CASSLSESLGSNQPQHF.

The chain couples TRBV19 to TRBJ1-4; a weak D match, TRBD1 (6 bases). Germline V gene lookup returns CDR1 LNHDA and CDR2 SQIVND (reference sequence). V shed 5 bases and J shed 4 bases, with 17 bases lying between them. This CDR3 comprises 16 residues. CDR3 sequence: CASSDRKGEGNEKLFF. CDR3 coding DNA: TGTGCCAGTAGTGATAGAAAGGGGGAAGGTAATGAAAAACTGTTTTTT.